This T cell receptor (beta chain) was retrieved from a study of shared clonotypes between healthy human individuals. Deep-level running was used for the assay. Produced via immunoSEQ multiplex PCR; TCRdb's table is partial and in-frame only. The sample includes about 600,000 clones, nearly 97% seen only once; the top ten take about 0.11%. As regards this clone: The same CDR3 is also encoded by other DNA sequences in this sample.

With 5 bases removed from V and 5 bases from J, the gap between germline ends came to 12 bases. The CDR3 runs to 13 residues. Germline V gives CDR1 SEHNR, CDR2 FQNEAQ (reference sequence). Naive-designated CD8 cells lacked CD45RO, were positively enriched for CCR7, and omitted terminally differentiated effector memory CD45RA+ cells. The chain recombines TRBV7-9 with TRBJ2-5, with D possibly being TRBD1 (6 bases). The clonotype originates from a woman aged 25 to 45 in good health. Sequences were obtained from naive CD8+ T cells sorted from blood. The CDR3 DNA follows: TGTGCCAGCAGCCCTCAGGGGCAGGAGACCCAGTACTTC. This encodes CASSPQGQETQYF. Using reference TRBV7-9 and TRBJ2-5 for the parts outside the CDR3, the full variable domain is DTGVSQNPRHKITKRGQNVTFRCDPISEHNRLYWYRQTLGQGPEFLTYFQNEAQLEKSRLLSDRFSAERPKGSFSTLEIQRTEQGDSAMYLCASSPQGQETQYFGPGTRLLVL.